A single sample gave rise to the 27 T cell receptor beta chains below, sequenced in a study of technical replicates of blood from a handful of donors (dated 2017 in TCRdb). The library was made by the immunoSEQ multiplex PCR assay. This is the immuneACCESS table as TCRdb keeps it, with only in-frame sequences that have V and J called. A part of the clones is gone; compared with another copy, unresolved V genes explain less than half, and the rest is unexplained. The sample table lists approximately 79,000 clones, approximately 97% of them with a count of one. The ten largest clones take up under 0.3% of the sample. Sequencing input: T cells isolated from PBMCs. These receptors all stem from a human donor in good health.

The chain combines TRBV30 with TRBJ1-1; no clear D. This CDR3 has 14 residues. The germline gives CDR1 GTSNPN, CDR2 SVGIG (reference sequence). Trimming left V 0 bases short and J 1 base short, with 9 bases between. The CDR3 protein is CAWSVPRRNTEAFF. DNA for the CDR3: TGTGCCTGGAGTGTCCCCAGGCGGAACACTGAAGCTTTCTTT.

The chain uses TRBV11-2 and TRBJ1-2; 8 bases match TRBD1. This CDR3 region has 15 residues. CDR1 is SGHAT, CDR2 FQNNGV, per germline. V gave up 3 bases and J gave up 4 bases; unmatched junction bases: 7. The CDR3 nucleotides read TGTGCCAGCAGCTTTCAGGGGGCGATGGTCTATGGCTACACCTTC. Translation gives CASSFQGAMVYGYTF.

Here the CDR3 DNA reads TGTGCCAGCAGGGGACTAGCGGTCAATGAGCAGTTCTTC. The encoded protein is CASRGLAVNEQFF. The chain links TRBV2 to TRBJ2-1; 11 nucleotides align to TRBD2. This CDR3 spans 13 amino acids. CDR1 is SNHLY and CDR2 is FYNNEI in the germline V gene. V trimming: 6 bases; J trimming: 6 bases; junction bases outside the gene matches: 1.

This rearrangement joins TRBV7-3 to TRBJ2-1; D unclear. The CDR3 is 13 amino acids. Germline CDR1 reads SGHTA; CDR2 reads FQGTGA. V lost 5 bases to trimming and J lost 9 bases, with 14 bases between them. The CDR3 nucleotides are TGTGCCAGCAGCCGCGAAAACCTCCGTGAGCAGTTCTTC. It is translated as CASSRENLREQFF.

The chain uses TRBV7-9 and TRBJ1-3; TRBD1 is a possible D gene (5 bases). The CDR3 is 16 residues long. Germline V CDR1 and CDR2: SEHNR, FQNEAQ (reference sequence). V was shortened by 2 bases and J by 2 bases, with 13 bases between the two germline ends. The CDR3 is CASSLQDSRPGNTIYF. CDR3 bases: TGTGCCAGCAGCTTACAAGACAGCCGACCTGGAAACACCATATATTTT.

The V call is TRBV7-9, the J call TRBJ1-4; the D gene is possibly TRBD1 (6 bases). Germline V gene data show CDR1 as SEHNR and CDR2 as FQNEAQ (reference sequence). Trimming left V 5 bases short and J 6 bases short, with 10 bases between. This CDR3 has 13 amino acids. The CDR3 bases are TGTGCCAGCAGCCTACAGGGATATGAAAAACTGTTTTTT. Its translation: CASSLQGYEKLFF. The full variable domain, rest sourced from reference TRBV7-9 and TRBJ1-4, is DTGVSQNPRHKITKRGQNVTFRCDPISEHNRLYWYRQTLGQGPEFLTYFQNEAQLEKSRLLSDRFSAERPKGSFSTLEIQRTEQGDSAMYLCASSLQGYEKLFFGSGTQLSVL.

This chain connects TRBV7-2 to TRBJ2-7, with 8 bases that match TRBD1. V was clipped by 5 bases and J by 2 bases; unmatched bases: 5. The CDR3 spans 14 residues. Looked up from germline, CDR1 is SGHTA and CDR2 is FQGNSA. The CDR3 sequence is CASSRDRGPYEQYF. The DNA for the CDR3 is TGTGCCAGCAGCCGTGACAGGGGACCCTACGAGCAGTACTTC.

DNA of the CDR3: TGTGCCAGCAGCGTGCGCATGGACACTGAAGCTTTCTTT. It specifies CASSVRMDTEAFF. The chain uses TRBV9 and TRBJ1-1; D gene unclear. The CDR3 extends over 13 amino acids. The germline V gene encodes CDR1 SGDLS and CDR2 YYNGEE. V was clipped by 2 bases and J by 3 bases, with 8 bases between them. Looking up the rest from reference TRBV9 and TRBJ1-1 gives the full variable domain: DSGVTQTPKHLITATGQRVTLRCSPRSGDLSVYWYQQSLDQGLQFLIQYYNGEERAKGNILERFSAQQFPDLHSELNLSSLELGDSALYFCASSVRMDTEAFFGQGTRLTVV.

The chain recombines TRBV27 with TRBJ1-2; unclear D gene. Per the germline V gene, CDR1 is MNHEY and CDR2 is SMNVEV (reference sequence). The CDR3 runs 13 residues. V lost 3 bases, J lost 2 bases, and 7 bases lay in between. The CDR3 coding sequence is TGTGCCAGCAGTTTGGCGGGGAACTATGGCTACACCTTC. Its translation is CASSLAGNYGYTF.

The chain is built from TRBV19 and TRBJ2-1; 9 bases match TRBD2. CDR1 is LNHDA and CDR2 is SQIVND in the germline V gene (reference sequence). The ends lost 7 bases at V and 12 bases at J; junction bases unmatched: 16. The CDR3 covers 15 residues. As DNA, the CDR3 is TGTGCCAGTATGAAGGATAGCTTGCGGGGGGGGAGGCAGTTCTTC. The encoded protein is CASMKDSLRGGRQFF.

The chain couples TRBV28 to TRBJ2-1, with 9 bases fitting TRBD1. Germline trimming cut 7 bases from V and 4 bases from J; bases unmatched to any gene: 8. The CDR3 is made up of 15 amino acids. Germline V gene lookup returns CDR1 MDHEN and CDR2 SYDVKM. The chain's CDR3 is CASKIDRGRYNEQFF. The CDR3 DNA reads TGTGCCAGCAAAATTGACAGGGGGAGATACAATGAGCAGTTCTTC.

This rearrangement joins TRBV7-3 to TRBJ2-2, with 7 bases aligning to TRBD1. Unmatched junction bases numbered 2, after V lost 3 bases and J lost 4 bases. CDR3 length: 14 amino acids. Germline loops: CDR1 SGHTA, CDR2 FQGTGA. The CDR3 loop reads CASSFRGSTGELFF. The CDR3 nucleotides are TGTGCCAGCAGCTTCAGGGGGTCCACCGGGGAGCTGTTTTTT.

This chain connects TRBV10-2 to TRBJ2-3; D might be TRBD2 (5 bases). The germline CDR1 and CDR2 sequences are WSHSY and SAAADI. The ends were cut back, 7 bases at V and 0 bases at J, with 11 bases in the middle. This CDR3 contains 14 residues. The CDR3 is CASNPGWSTDTQYF. The DNA for the CDR3 is TGCGCCAGCAATCCGGGGTGGAGCACAGATACGCAGTATTTT.

This clone occurred once. V usage is TRBV6-1 and J usage is TRBJ1-1, with D possibly matching TRBD1 (5 bases). Trimming cost V 2 bases and J 1 base, with 8 bases left between them. The CDR3 has 14 residues. Germline CDR1 reads MNHNS; CDR2 reads SASEGT. CDR3 residues: CASSERRGNTEAFF. Here the CDR3 DNA reads TGTGCCAGCAGTGAAAGAAGGGGGAACACTGAAGCTTTCTTT.

The rearrangement links TRBV5-1 to TRBJ2-1, with 13 nucleotides matching TRBD2. V was pared by 3 bases and J by 0 bases, with 6 bases of the junction left unmatched. The CDR3 is 18 residues long. Germline V gene data show CDR1 as SGHRS and CDR2 as YFSETQ. The CDR3 sequence is CASSSQRLAGGSYNEQFF. DNA of the CDR3: TGCGCCAGCAGCTCCCAACGACTAGCGGGAGGCTCCTACAATGAGCAGTTCTTC. The complete variable domain, with remaining parts taken from reference TRBV5-1 and TRBJ2-1, reads KAGVTQTPRYLIKTRGQQVTLSCSPISGHRSVSWYQQTPGQGLQFLFEYFSETQRNKGNFPGRFSGRQFSNSRSEMNVSTLELGDSALYLCASSSQRLAGGSYNEQFFGPGTRLTVL.

The genes are TRBV10-3 and TRBJ1-2; D is undetermined. CDR1 and CDR2 from the germline V gene are ENHRY and SYGVKD. Trimming stripped 5 bases from V and 6 bases from J, with 13 bases between. The CDR3 spans 13 residues. The CDR3 spells CAISLNLENGYTF. CDR3 nucleotide sequence: TGTGCCATCAGTTTAAACCTGGAGAATGGCTACACCTTC.

This clone came up once. The chain joins TRBV6-5 to TRBJ2-7, with D unresolved. The germline gives CDR1 MNHEY, CDR2 SVGAGI. Trimming removed 7 bases at V and 6 bases at J, with 13 bases between. The CDR3 totals 12 residues. The CDR3 here is CASTSSLTEQYF. In DNA, the CDR3 is TGTGCCAGCACCTCCTCCCTAACCGAGCAGTACTTC.

V usage is TRBV5-4 and J usage is TRBJ2-3; unclear D gene. V was cut by 4 bases and J by 1 base, with 10 bases left in between. This CDR3 contains 14 residues. Germline CDR1 SGHNT, CDR2 YYREEE (reference sequence). The CDR3 here is CASSANPGTDTQYF. CDR3 coding DNA: TGTGCCAGCAGCGCAAACCCGGGCACAGATACGCAGTATTTT.

V is TRBV9 and J is TRBJ2-1; 7 nucleotides match TRBD2. The ends lost 6 bases at V and 6 bases at J; junction bases unmatched: 15. There are 16 residues in the CDR3. Germline CDR1 is SGDLS and CDR2 is YYNGEE. CDR3 residues: CASNPRAQVAGNEQFF. CDR3 coding DNA: TGTGCCAGCAACCCGCGAGCACAGGTAGCGGGCAATGAGCAGTTCTTC.

The chain recombines TRBV7-9 with TRBJ2-7; 7 bases fit TRBD1. Germline V gene sequence: CDR1 SEHNR, CDR2 FQNEAQ (reference sequence). This CDR3 is built from 14 residues. Trimming at V came to 4 bases and at J to 3 bases, leaving 6 bases not matched to a gene. CDR3 nucleotides: TGTGCCAGCAGCTCATGGACAGGACACTACGAGCAGTACTTC. As protein: CASSSWTGHYEQYF. Supplemented by reference TRBV7-9 and TRBJ2-7, the full variable domain reads DTGVSQNPRHKITKRGQNVTFRCDPISEHNRLYWYRQTLGQGPEFLTYFQNEAQLEKSRLLSDRFSAERPKGSFSTLEIQRTEQGDSAMYLCASSSWTGHYEQYFGPGTRLTVT.

The CDR3 here is CASSYSSSGNTIYF. The CDR3 bases are TGTGCCAGCAGTTACAGTAGCTCTGGAAACACCATATATTTT. The J gene is TRBJ1-3, the V gene TRBV6-5; no clear D. Germline V lookup: CDR1 MNHEY, CDR2 SVGAGI. CDR3 length: 14 residues. With 2 bases removed from V and 0 bases from J, the gap between germline ends came to 5 bases.

This sequence joins TRBV2 and TRBJ1-2, with a possible D match to TRBD1 (5 bases). Between the trimmed V and J ends, which lost 8 bases and 8 bases, there was a span of 6 bases. The V gene's germline CDR1 is SNHLY and CDR2 FYNNEI. This CDR3 contains 9 residues. The CDR3 reads CASGAGYTF. The CDR3 DNA follows: TGTGCCAGCGGGGCAGGCTACACCTTC.

This clone was seen a single time. The rearrangement joins TRBV4-1 to TRBJ1-2; D is ambiguous. This CDR3 comprises 13 residues. Germline V gene lookup returns CDR1 MGHRA and CDR2 YSYEKL. V dropped 1 base and J dropped 12 bases, with 15 bases sitting between them. This chain's CDR3 is CASSQVEELVDTF. CDR3 in DNA: TGCGCCAGCAGCCAAGTAGAGGAATTGGTCGACACCTTC.

This sequence joins TRBV2 and TRBJ1-4; unclear D gene. The CDR3 runs 10 residues. Germline V CDR1 and CDR2: SNHLY, FYNNEI. V was pared by 3 bases and J by 11 bases, with 4 bases between. As DNA, the CDR3 is TGTGCCAGCAGTGAGGAGAAACTGTTTTTT. Its translation: CASSEEKLFF.

This clone occurred once. The CDR3 loop is CASSKAQITTGRTGETQYF. The DNA for the CDR3 is TGTGCCAGCAGCAAAGCGCAAATAACAACAGGGCGTACCGGGGAGACCCAGTACTTC. This chain connects TRBV21-1 to TRBJ2-5; the table's D call, TRBD1, was not checked against the DNA. TRBV21-1 is classified as a pseudogene. CDR3 size: 19 residues.

This chain links TRBV10-1 with TRBJ2-1; maybe TRBD1 (6 bases). The germline V gene encodes CDR1 WNHNN and CDR2 SYGVQD (reference sequence). The CDR3 consists of 12 residues. V was trimmed by 11 bases and J by 10 bases, leaving 18 bases between them. The CDR3 coding sequence is TGCGCCGCCATACTAGGGGGTAGGGAGCAGTTCTTC. Encoded protein: CAAILGGREQFF.

The rearrangement uses TRBV7-2 and TRBJ2-7; D gene ambiguous. The CDR3 is 13 amino acids. CDR1 is SGHTA and CDR2 is FQGNSA in the germline V gene. Trimming removed 4 bases from V and 4 bases from J, with 11 bases in between. The CDR3 region is CASSSSLGYEQYF. In DNA, the CDR3 is TGTGCCAGCAGCTCATCCCTCGGGTACGAGCAGTACTTC.